The sequence of this TCR beta chain was determined in a study of blood T cells in healthy people across ages. At the level of the study: There was about one barcoded beta molecule captured by template switching per two T cells. Study-level results: PBMC samples, being unsorted, prevented any conclusive comparison of naive and antigen-experienced cells.

The CDR3 spans 14 residues. Trimming removed 7 bases from V and 5 bases from J; junction bases left unmatched: 8. Germline V gene data show CDR1 as SGHTA and CDR2 as FQGNSA. The donors, healthy Caucasians from Russia, were aged roughly 6 to 90. The authors ran a second PCR of about 6 to 11 cycles using a sample-barcoded 5' primer and a J-beta primer mix. TCRdb recomputed calls from the 5' RACE reads with MiXCR, one row per CDR3 protein. Of roughly 800,000 distinct CDR3 sequences listed, approximately 55% were seen once; the top ten hold approximately 40%. Regarding this clonotype: No antigen is known for it.

V usage is TRBV7-2 and J usage is TRBJ2-1; 7 bases map to TRBD2. The source material was blood. The clonotype originates from a man of 80 years or more in good health. The DNA of the CDR3 is TGTGCCAGCACCCCCGGGGGGTGGGACAATGAGCAGTTCTTC. This gives the protein CASTPGGWDNEQFF.